The 28 T cell receptor beta chains presented below share a single source sample, sequenced in a study of beta chain features in type 1 diabetes. Study-wide points: All four CD4+ subsets of Type 1 diabetes patients contained TCRB CDR3s that were moderately but significantly shorter.

Their cognate antigens are unknown. Every isolated RNA sample was fully reverse transcribed, so sequencing captured expressed TCRB transcripts. Using immunoSEQ multiplex PCR, the repertoire was profiled, and TCRdb retains in-frame clones only, with some absent. The sample lists about 640,000 clones, 9.5% to 15% occurring once. What was sequenced was naive CD4+ T cells from blood. Every receptor here comes from a young man with type 1 diabetes.

The V call is TRBV10-3, the J call TRBJ1-1, with a possible D match to TRBD1 (6 bases). The germline CDR1 and CDR2 sequences are ENHRY and SYGVKD. Trimming shortened V by 6 bases and J by 5 bases, and 16 bases separated the two germline ends. The CDR3 is made up of 14 amino acids. CDR3 sequence reads: CAISPGAPGTEAFF. CDR3 nucleotide sequence: TGTGCCATCAGCCCAGGGGCTCCAGGGACTGAAGCTTTCTTT.

As for this clone: This CDR3 is also generated by other DNA sequences in the sample. J is TRBJ2-1 and V is TRBV28; D not certain. The germline gives CDR1 MDHEN, CDR2 SYDVKM. The CDR3 consists of 14 residues. The V end lost 7 bases, the J end lost 0 bases, and 10 bases lay between the germline ends. CDR3 sequence: CASISPSSYNEQFF. The CDR3 DNA sequence: TGTGCCAGCATATCCCCTAGCTCCTACAATGAGCAGTTCTTC.

The chain links TRBV28 to TRBJ2-1, with 7 bases lining up with TRBD1. The CDR3 has 15 amino acids. With 4 bases clipped from V and 6 bases from J, the junction kept 9 bases outside the gene matches. Germline CDR1 and CDR2: MDHEN and SYDVKM. The CDR3 here is CASSSPGGLGNEQFF. In DNA, the CDR3 is TGTGCCAGCAGTTCCCCAGGGGGTCTGGGCAATGAGCAGTTCTTC.

This clone has a handful of counts. The genes are TRBV11-3 and TRBJ1-1; D is uncertain. CDR1 is SGHNT, CDR2 YENEEA, per germline. Trimming left V 3 bases short and J 1 base short, with 9 bases between. The CDR3 consists of 14 residues. DNA of the CDR3: TGTGCCAGCAGCTTTCAAGGTTCGAACACTGAAGCTTTCTTT. This codes for CASSFQGSNTEAFF.

DNA of the CDR3: TGCAGCGTTGAAAAGGCGGAAACAGATACGCAGTATTTT. Residues: CSVEKAETDTQYF. The rearrangement uses TRBV29-1 and TRBJ2-3, with D unclear. Trimming removed 2 bases at V and 3 bases at J, with 9 bases between. This CDR3 has 13 amino acids. The V gene's germline CDR1 is SQVTM and CDR2 ANQGSEA.

The chain carries TRBV19 and TRBJ1-2; D is ambiguous. Between the trimmed V and J ends, which lost 7 bases and 2 bases, there was a span of 17 bases. CDR3 size: 15 residues. CDR1 is LNHDA, CDR2 SQIVND, per germline (reference sequence). DNA for the CDR3: TGTGCCAGTAACGGGCTGGCCAGCCTGAACTATGGCTACACCTTC. Its protein product is CASNGLASLNYGYTF.

The chain has TRBV11-3 and TRBJ1-1, with D possibly TRBD1 on 5 matching bases. The CDR3 has 16 residues. V lost 1 base, J lost 0 bases, and 12 bases lay in between. Per the germline V gene, CDR1 is SGHNT and CDR2 is YENEEA. CDR3 loop: CASSLVGQILNTEAFF. The CDR3 nucleotides are TGTGCCAGCAGCTTAGTAGGACAAATACTGAACACTGAAGCTTTCTTT.

The chain is built from TRBV5-6 and TRBJ1-5; the match to TRBD1 covers 9 bases. The CDR3 contains 14 residues. Germline CDR1 SGHDT, CDR2 YYEEEE. The J segment lost 6 bases and the V segment lost 8 bases, leaving 9 bases of the junction unmatched. The CDR3 DNA is TGTGCCAGTAGTTACAGGGGGCCAGGTCAGCCCCAGCATTTT. Amino acid sequence: CASSYRGPGQPQHF.

This chain links TRBV5-6 with TRBJ2-1; weak D call: TRBD2 (6 bases). The CDR3 runs 13 residues. V dropped 0 bases and J dropped 9 bases, with 10 bases sitting between them. Germline V gene data show CDR1 as SGHDT and CDR2 as YYEEEE. CDR3 sequence (DNA): TGTGCCAGCAGCTTGGGACTAGAAGGTGAGCAGTTCTTC. It yields the protein CASSLGLEGEQFF.

Only a few counts were recorded for this clone. In the same sample, other DNA sequences code for this CDR3. The V and J genes are TRBV6-5 and TRBJ1-6; TRBD1 is a possible D gene (5 bases). Germline CDR1 and CDR2: MNHEY and SVGAGI. The germline V and J ends were trimmed by 2 bases and 6 bases, with 8 bases remaining between them. The CDR3 covers 14 residues. CDR3 region: CASSYGQGNSPLHF. Written as DNA, the CDR3 is TGTGCCAGCAGTTACGGGCAGGGTAATTCACCCCTCCACTTT.

This clone has only a few counts. V gene TRBV5-1 combines with J gene TRBJ1-2; 7 bases match TRBD1. V shed 4 bases, J shed 5 bases, and the junction held 8 bases outside the gene matches. This CDR3 has 14 amino acids. Per germline, CDR1 SGHRS and CDR2 YFSETQ. The CDR3 sequence: CASSPGDRVYGYTF. The CDR3 bases are TGCGCCAGCAGCCCGGGAGACAGGGTGTATGGCTACACCTTC.

This chain connects TRBV25-1 to TRBJ1-1; D gene unclear. Germline V CDR1 and CDR2: MGHDK, SYGVNS. V lost 4 bases, J lost 2 bases, and 8 bases lay in between. The CDR3 runs to 13 residues. The CDR3 region has the DNA TGTGCCAGCAGTGGAGGCAGCAACACTGAAGCTTTCTTT. Amino acid sequence: CASSGGSNTEAFF.

J is TRBJ2-3 and V is TRBV5-4, with 8 bases lining up with TRBD2. This CDR3 has 16 amino acids. The germline CDR1 and CDR2 sequences are SGHNT and YYREEE (reference sequence). V trimming: 1 base; J trimming: 3 bases; junction bases outside the gene matches: 7. Here the CDR3 DNA reads TGTGCCAGCAGCTTGAACCGGGGGGGCCGAACAGATACGCAGTATTTT. Amino acids: CASSLNRGGRTDTQYF.

The V gene is TRBV4-1, the J gene TRBJ2-1, with TRBD1 identical over 10 bases. Germline CDR1 and CDR2: MGHRA and YSYEKL. The CDR3 sequence is 16 residues long. J gave up 8 bases and V 4 bases, and 11 bases lay outside the gene matches. This CDR3 reads CASSRPPGTGADEQFF. The CDR3 DNA reads as TGCGCCAGCAGCCGCCCACCAGGGACAGGGGCGGATGAGCAGTTCTTC.

This clone was picked up a small number of times. The same CDR3 is also encoded by other DNA sequences in this sample. The chain combines TRBV7-2 with TRBJ2-7; 11 positions agree with TRBD1. The CDR3 is made up of 14 amino acids. Germline lookup yields CDR1 SGHTA and CDR2 FQGNSA. The J segment lost 2 bases and the V segment lost 3 bases, leaving 0 bases of the junction unmatched. The CDR3 here is CASSLGQGAYEQYF. CDR3 bases: TGTGCCAGCAGCTTGGGACAGGGGGCCTACGAGCAGTACTTC.

The J gene is TRBJ1-2, the V gene TRBV7-2; TRBD1 matches at 9 bases. Germline CDR1 reads SGHTA; CDR2 reads FQGNSA. Trimming cost V 5 bases and J 4 bases; bases outside gene matches: 5. The CDR3 loop spans 14 amino acids. CDR3 protein: CASSTTGGGYGYTF. CDR3 bases: TGTGCCAGCAGCACCACAGGGGGCGGCTATGGCTACACCTTC. Full variable domain (rest looked up from reference TRBV7-2 and TRBJ1-2): GAGVSQSPSNKVTEKGKDVELRCDPISGHTALYWYRQSLGQGLEFLIYFQGNSAPDKSGLPSDRFSAERTGGSVSTLTIQRTQQEDSAVYLCASSTTGGGYGYTFGSGTRLTVV.

This clone was seen only a few times. The same CDR3 arises from other DNA sequences in this sample as well. The rearrangement uses TRBV9 and TRBJ1-3; unclear D gene. This CDR3 contains 15 residues. V lost 0 bases and J 0 bases, leaving 7 bases between the germline ends. Looked up from germline, CDR1 is SGDLS and CDR2 is YYNGEE. CDR3 coding DNA: TGTGCCAGCAGCGTAGCCGGGCTCTCTGGAAACACCATATATTTT. Amino acid sequence: CASSVAGLSGNTIYF. Using reference TRBV9 and TRBJ1-3 for the parts outside the CDR3, the full variable domain is DSGVTQTPKHLITATGQRVTLRCSPRSGDLSVYWYQQSLDQGLQFLIQYYNGEERAKGNILERFSAQQFPDLHSELNLSSLELGDSALYFCASSVAGLSGNTIYFGEGSWLTVV.

The rearrangement uses TRBV7-9 and TRBJ1-2; D is ambiguous. The CDR3 loop spans 11 amino acids. V was trimmed by 4 bases and J by 8 bases, leaving 8 bases between them. CDR1 and CDR2 from the germline V gene are SEHNR and FQNEAQ (reference sequence). This CDR3 is CASSSTDGYTF. The CDR3 DNA reads TGTGCCAGCAGCTCCACCGACGGCTACACCTTC.

This clone appeared a few times. The genes are TRBV4-3 and TRBJ2-1, with D unresolved. Trimming removed 8 bases from V and 0 bases from J, with 14 bases in between. The CDR3 covers 15 residues. The germline V gene encodes CDR1 LGHNA and CDR2 YSLEER. CDR3 protein: CASRLSPSSYNEQFF. Here the CDR3 DNA reads TGCGCCAGCCGCCTGTCTCCGAGCTCCTACAATGAGCAGTTCTTC.

The chain carries TRBV6-5 and TRBJ1-1; D uncertain. The CDR3 loop spans 13 amino acids. The V end was cut by 2 bases, the J end by 7 bases, with 11 bases between. Germline CDR1 MNHEY, CDR2 SVGAGI. The CDR3 nucleotides read TGTGCCAGCAGTTACGAGGACGGCCTTGAAGCTTTCTTT. It is translated as CASSYEDGLEAFF.

V usage is TRBV7-2 and J usage is TRBJ2-1, with 9 bases aligning to TRBD2. The germline V gene has CDR1 SGHTA and CDR2 FQGNSA. There are 14 residues in the CDR3. Trimming removed 5 bases from V and 6 bases from J; junction bases left unmatched: 5. Here the CDR3 DNA reads TGTGCCAGCAGCCACGGACTAGCGCTCAATGAGCAGTTCTTC. Translation: CASSHGLALNEQFF.

This clone showed up just a few times. The sample carries other DNA sequences with the same CDR3. The rearrangement joins TRBV5-1 to TRBJ1-5, with D unresolved. The CDR3 sequence is 13 residues long. Germline values: CDR1 SGHRS, CDR2 YFSETQ. V gave up 0 bases and J gave up 4 bases, with 5 bases separating them. CDR3 sequence: CASSLGRNQPQHF. The CDR3, as DNA: TGCGCCAGCAGCTTGGGCAGGAATCAGCCCCAGCATTTT.

The table lists this clone with a few counts. The same CDR3 also results from other DNA sequences found in this sample. The chain uses TRBV5-1 and TRBJ2-5; no firm D call. Per germline, CDR1 SGHRS and CDR2 YFSETQ. V lost 0 bases and J lost 5, with 8 bases in between. The CDR3 contains 13 residues. CDR3 amino acids: CASSLASRETQYF. The CDR3 DNA reads as TGCGCCAGCAGCTTGGCTTCTAGGGAGACCCAGTACTTC. The full variable domain, with the rest looked up from reference TRBV5-1 and TRBJ2-5, is KAGVTQTPRYLIKTRGQQVTLSCSPISGHRSVSWYQQTPGQGLQFLFEYFSETQRNKGNFPGRFSGRQFSNSRSEMNVSTLELGDSALYLCASSLASRETQYFGPGTRLLVL.

This clone was seen more than once but under ten times. The rearrangement links TRBV6-5 to TRBJ2-7; D is possibly TRBD1 (5 bases). Germline CDR1 and CDR2: MNHEY and SVGAGI. The CDR3 loop spans 13 amino acids. V lost 10 bases to trimming and J lost 2 bases, with 15 bases between them. CDR3 nucleotide sequence: TGTGCCACCCCGAAGGGGAAACCCTACGAGCAGTACTTC. Its translation is CATPKGKPYEQYF.

This clone was seen a handful of times. The identical CDR3 is also encoded by other nucleotide sequences in the sample. This chain joins TRBV19 and TRBJ2-1; TRBD1 matches 9 bases. The germline V gene encodes CDR1 LNHDA and CDR2 SQIVND (reference sequence). This CDR3 comprises 14 residues. J gave up 3 bases and V 9 bases, and 6 bases lay outside the gene matches. The DNA of the CDR3 is TGTGCCAGCATACCGGGACAGGGCTACAATGAGCAGTTCTTC. This translates into CASIPGQGYNEQFF.

Turning to this clone: Other nucleotide sequences in the sample specify the same CDR3. This rearrangement joins TRBV30 to TRBJ2-5; D gene uncertain. This CDR3 comprises 10 residues. The V end was cut by 1 base, the J end by 5 bases, with 2 bases between. The V gene's germline CDR1 is GTSNPN and CDR2 SVGIG (reference sequence). CDR3 nucleotides: TGTGCCTGGAGTGGGGAGACCCAGTACTTC. Protein sequence: CAWSGETQYF.

The CDR3 nucleotides are TGTGCCAGCAGCGTGGAGACAGACAATGAGCAGTTCTTC. It is translated as CASSVETDNEQFF. The genes are TRBV9 and TRBJ2-1, with a weak D call TRBD1 (5 bases). This CDR3 comprises 13 residues. Trimming removed 2 bases from V and 5 bases from J, with 8 bases in between. The germline gives CDR1 SGDLS, CDR2 YYNGEE.

This clone came up a few times. The chain combines TRBV7-8 with TRBJ1-6, with a tentative D call TRBD1 (5 bases). CDR3 length equals 14 residues. With 6 bases removed from V and 5 bases from J, the gap between germline ends came to 11 bases. Germline V gene data show CDR1 as SGHVS and CDR2 as FQNEAQ. CDR3 nucleotides: TGTGCCAGCAGTTTCAGGGTCGATAATTCACCCCTCCACTTT. Its translation: CASSFRVDNSPLHF.